The present T cell receptor beta chain was sequenced within a study of breast tumors, draining lymph nodes, adjacent tissues. Findings and limits, study-wide: The data were judged consistent with most tumor T cells coming from lymph node and expanding in tumor. Tumor TCR diversity was below lymph nodes but above nontumor tissue. Compared with basal-like, luminal-like tumors shared significantly more repertoire with nontumor tissue. That most tumor T cells come from lymph nodes remained unproven.

TCRdb analysed the multiplex PCR reads with MiXCR anew, one entry per CDR3 protein. The table shows approximately 230,000 distinct CDR3 sequences, with about 34% occurring only once. This clonotype was seen only once. What it binds is not known. Samples came from axillary lymph nodes draining the breast cancer. The ends lost 5 bases at V and 3 bases at J; junction bases unmatched: 3. This CDR3 has 15 amino acids. Sample: axillary lymph node tissue. The TCR comes from a female donor with breast cancer. Some clones in this sample may be carry-over from other donors' samples. J is TRBJ1-6 and V is TRBV12-3 or TRBV12-4, with 8 bases aligning to TRBD1. In nucleotides, the CDR3 is TGTGCCAGCAGTCGGGACAGGAACTATAATTCACCCCTCCACTTT. It encodes CASSRDRNYNSPLHF.